This T cell receptor beta chain was obtained from a study of T cells after yellow fever vaccination. Study-wide background: Fractions containing few cells were prepared with SMART-Seq v4 Ultra Low Input. Points from the study as a whole: High-abundance clonotypes from the bulk population could contaminate FACS-sorted repertoires.

At least ten counts were recorded for this clonotype. Its specificity is unknown. It was through 5'RACE template switching that TCR cDNA was made, with a universal primer site and UMIs added. TCRdb called the 5' RACE reads again in MiXCR, with one record for every CDR3 protein. In the table there are approximately 120,000 distinct CDR3 sequences, nearly 7.5% of which are singletons. Germline V gene sequence: CDR1 SQVTM, CDR2 ANQGSEA. The CDR3 consists of 12 residues. The specimen was CD4+ T cells sorted from PBMCs, collected roughly 10 days after the first yellow fever vaccination. The chain links TRBV29-1 to TRBJ1-1; D is unclear. The sequence was collected from a man between 18 and 29 years old who received the YFV17D yellow fever vaccine. The CDR3 bases are TGCGCCTCTATTGACATGAACACTGAAGCTTTCTTT. The encoded protein is CASIDMNTEAFF.